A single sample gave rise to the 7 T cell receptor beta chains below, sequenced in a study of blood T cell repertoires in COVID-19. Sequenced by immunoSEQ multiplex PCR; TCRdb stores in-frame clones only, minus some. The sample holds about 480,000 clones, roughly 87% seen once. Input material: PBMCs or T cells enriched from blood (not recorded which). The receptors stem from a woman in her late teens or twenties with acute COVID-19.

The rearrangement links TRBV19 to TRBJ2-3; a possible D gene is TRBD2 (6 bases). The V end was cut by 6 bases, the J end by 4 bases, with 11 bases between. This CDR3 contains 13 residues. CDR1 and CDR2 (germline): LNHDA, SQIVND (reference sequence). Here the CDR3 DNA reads TGTGCCAGTAGCCAAACTAGCTCAGATACGCAGTATTTT. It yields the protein CASSQTSSDTQYF.

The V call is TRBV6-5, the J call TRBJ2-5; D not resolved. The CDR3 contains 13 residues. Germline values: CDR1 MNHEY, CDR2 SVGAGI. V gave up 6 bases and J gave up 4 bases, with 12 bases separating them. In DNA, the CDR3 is TGTGCCAGCAGCTTAGTGGTTTCAGAGACCCAGTACTTC. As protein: CASSLVVSETQYF.

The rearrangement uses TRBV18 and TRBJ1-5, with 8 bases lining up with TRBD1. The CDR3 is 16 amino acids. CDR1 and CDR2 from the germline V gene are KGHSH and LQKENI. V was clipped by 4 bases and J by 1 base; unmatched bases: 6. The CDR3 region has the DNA TGTGCCAGCTCACTGACCGGGACAGGCAGCAATCAGCCCCAGCATTTT. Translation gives CASSLTGTGSNQPQHF.

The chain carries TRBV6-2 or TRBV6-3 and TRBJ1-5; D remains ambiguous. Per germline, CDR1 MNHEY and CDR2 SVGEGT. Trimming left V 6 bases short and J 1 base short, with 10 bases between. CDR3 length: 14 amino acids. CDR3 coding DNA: TGTGCCAGCAGCCCTCGCGGAAGCAATCAGCCCCAGCATTTT. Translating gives CASSPRGSNQPQHF.

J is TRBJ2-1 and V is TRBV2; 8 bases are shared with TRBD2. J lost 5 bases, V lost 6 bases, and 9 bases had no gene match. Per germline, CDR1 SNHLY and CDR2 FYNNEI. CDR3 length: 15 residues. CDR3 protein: CASRIETGGNNEQFF. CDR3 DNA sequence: TGTGCCAGCAGGATTGAAACGGGGGGGAACAATGAGCAGTTCTTC.

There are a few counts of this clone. This CDR3 reads CASSEGPYNQPQHF. The CDR3 coding sequence is TGTGCCAGCAGTGAGGGGCCCTACAATCAGCCCCAGCATTTT. J is TRBJ1-5 and V is TRBV6-4; TRBD1 might be the D (5 bases). CDR3 size: 14 residues. The V end lost 3 bases, the J end lost 3 bases, and 9 bases lay between the germline ends. Germline V lookup: CDR1 MRHNA, CDR2 SNTAGT.

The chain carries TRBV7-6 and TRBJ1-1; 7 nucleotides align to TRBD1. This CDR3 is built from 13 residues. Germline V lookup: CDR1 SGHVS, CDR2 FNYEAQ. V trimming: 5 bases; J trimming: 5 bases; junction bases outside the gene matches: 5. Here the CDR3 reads CASSEGAGTEAFF. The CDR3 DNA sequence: TGTGCCAGCAGCGAGGGGGCTGGTACTGAAGCTTTCTTT. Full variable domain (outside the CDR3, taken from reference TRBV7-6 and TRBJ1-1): GAGVSQSPRYKVTKRGQDVALRCDPISGHVSLYWYRQALGQGPEFLTYFNYEAQQDKSGLPNDRFSAERPEGSISTLTIQRTEQRDSAMYRCASSEGAGTEAFFGQGTRLTVV.